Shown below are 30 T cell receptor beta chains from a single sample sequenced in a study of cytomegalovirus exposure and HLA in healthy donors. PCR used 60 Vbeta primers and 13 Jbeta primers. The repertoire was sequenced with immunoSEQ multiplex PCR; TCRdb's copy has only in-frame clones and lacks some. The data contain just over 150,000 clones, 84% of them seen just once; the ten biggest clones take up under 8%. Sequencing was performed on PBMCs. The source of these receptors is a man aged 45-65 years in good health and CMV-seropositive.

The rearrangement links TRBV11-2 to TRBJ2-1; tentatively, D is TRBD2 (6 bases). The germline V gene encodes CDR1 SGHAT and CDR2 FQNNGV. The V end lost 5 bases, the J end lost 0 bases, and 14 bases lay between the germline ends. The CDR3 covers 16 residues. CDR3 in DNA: TGTGCCAGCAGCCCCTCTGCTAGCGTCTCCTACAATGAGCAGTTCTTC. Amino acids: CASSPSASVSYNEQFF.

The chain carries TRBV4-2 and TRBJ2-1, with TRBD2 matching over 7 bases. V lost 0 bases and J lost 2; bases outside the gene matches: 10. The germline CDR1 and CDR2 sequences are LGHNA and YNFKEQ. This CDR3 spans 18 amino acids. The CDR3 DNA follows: TGTGCCAGCAGCCAAGAGTGGACTTCAGCGGGACCCTACAATGAGCAGTTCTTC. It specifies CASSQEWTSAGPYNEQFF.

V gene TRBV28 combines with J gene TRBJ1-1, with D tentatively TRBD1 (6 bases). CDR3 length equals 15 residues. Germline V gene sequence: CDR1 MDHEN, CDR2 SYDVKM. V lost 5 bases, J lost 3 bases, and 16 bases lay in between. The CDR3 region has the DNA TGTGCCAGCAGTCCAGACCAGGGGTGGTACACTGAAGCTTTCTTT. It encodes CASSPDQGWYTEAFF.

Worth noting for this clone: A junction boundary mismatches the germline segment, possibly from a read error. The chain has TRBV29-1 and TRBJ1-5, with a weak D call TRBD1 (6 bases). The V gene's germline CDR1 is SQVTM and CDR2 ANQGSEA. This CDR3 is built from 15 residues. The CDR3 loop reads CSVQERGASNQPQHF. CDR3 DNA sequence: TGCAGCGTTCAAGAGCGGGGGGCGAGCAATCAGCCCCAGCATTTT.

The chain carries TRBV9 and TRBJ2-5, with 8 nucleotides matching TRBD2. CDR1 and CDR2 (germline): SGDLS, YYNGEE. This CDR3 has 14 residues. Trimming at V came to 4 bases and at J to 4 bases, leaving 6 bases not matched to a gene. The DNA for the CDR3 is TGTGCCAGCAGCACCGCGGGGGGACGAGAGACCCAGTACTTC. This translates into CASSTAGGRETQYF.

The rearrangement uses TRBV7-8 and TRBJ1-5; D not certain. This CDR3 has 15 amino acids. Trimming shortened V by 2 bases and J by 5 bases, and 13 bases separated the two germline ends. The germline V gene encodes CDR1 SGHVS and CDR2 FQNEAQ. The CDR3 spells CASSLSPKSHQPQHF. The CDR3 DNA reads TGTGCCAGCAGCTTAAGTCCCAAAAGCCATCAGCCCCAGCATTTT.

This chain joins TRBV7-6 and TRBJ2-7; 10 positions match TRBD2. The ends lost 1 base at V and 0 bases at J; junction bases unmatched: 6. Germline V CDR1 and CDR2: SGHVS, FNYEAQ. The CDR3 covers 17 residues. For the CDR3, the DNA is TGTGCCAGCAGCTTAGTTAGCGGGGGGCCCCTCTCCTACGAGCAGTACTTC. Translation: CASSLVSGGPLSYEQYF. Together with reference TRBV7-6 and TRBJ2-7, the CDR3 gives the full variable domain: GAGVSQSPRYKVTKRGQDVALRCDPISGHVSLYWYRQALGQGPEFLTYFNYEAQQDKSGLPNDRFSAERPEGSISTLTIQRTEQRDSAMYRCASSLVSGGPLSYEQYFGPGTRLTVT.

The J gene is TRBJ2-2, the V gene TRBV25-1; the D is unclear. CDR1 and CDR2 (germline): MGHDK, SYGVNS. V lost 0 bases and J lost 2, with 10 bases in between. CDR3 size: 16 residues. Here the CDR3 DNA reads TGTGCCAGCAGTGAATATCTGACACATAACACCGGGGAGCTGTTTTTT. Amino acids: CASSEYLTHNTGELFF. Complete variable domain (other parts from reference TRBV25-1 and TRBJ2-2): EADIYQTPRYLVIGTGKKITLECSQTMGHDKMYWYQQDPGMELHLIHYSYGVNSTEKGDLSSESTVSRIRTEHFPLTLESARPSHTSQYLCASSEYLTHNTGELFFGEGSRLTVL.

The CDR3 nucleotides read TGTGCCAGCAGCCTCCGGGTAGCGGGGGCCAACAATGAGCAGTTCTTC. Its translation: CASSLRVAGANNEQFF. The rearrangement joins TRBV9 to TRBJ2-1, with 9 bases matching TRBD2. Trimming removed 4 bases from V and 5 bases from J; junction bases left unmatched: 10. Germline-derived CDR1 and CDR2 are SGDLS and YYNGEE. CDR3 length equals 16 residues.

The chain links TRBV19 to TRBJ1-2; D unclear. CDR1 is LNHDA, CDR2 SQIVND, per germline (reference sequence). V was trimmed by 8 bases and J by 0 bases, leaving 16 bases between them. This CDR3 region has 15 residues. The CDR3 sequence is CASASIQIPNYGYTF. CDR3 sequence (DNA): TGTGCCAGTGCCTCAATACAGATCCCTAACTATGGCTACACCTTC.

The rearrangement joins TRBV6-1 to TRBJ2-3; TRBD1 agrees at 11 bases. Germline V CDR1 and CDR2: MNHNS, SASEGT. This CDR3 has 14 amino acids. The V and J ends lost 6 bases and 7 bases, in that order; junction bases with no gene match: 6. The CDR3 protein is CASRTGTGGNTQYF. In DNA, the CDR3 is TGTGCCAGCAGGACCGGGACAGGGGGGAATACGCAGTATTTT.

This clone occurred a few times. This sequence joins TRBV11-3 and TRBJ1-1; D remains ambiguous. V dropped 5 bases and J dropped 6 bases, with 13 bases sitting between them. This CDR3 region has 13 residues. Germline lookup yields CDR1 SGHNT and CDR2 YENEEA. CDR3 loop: CASSPNPQAEAFF. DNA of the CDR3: TGTGCCAGCAGCCCGAATCCGCAGGCTGAAGCTTTCTTT.

The DNA for the CDR3 is TGTGCCAGCAGTTTATCGTGGCACCAGAACACTGAAGCTTTCTTT. Its protein product is CASSLSWHQNTEAFF. The rearrangement uses TRBV27 and TRBJ1-1; no firm D call. Germline CDR1 reads MNHEY; CDR2 reads SMNVEV (reference sequence). Trimming removed 0 bases from V and 1 base from J, with 9 bases in between. The CDR3 consists of 15 residues.

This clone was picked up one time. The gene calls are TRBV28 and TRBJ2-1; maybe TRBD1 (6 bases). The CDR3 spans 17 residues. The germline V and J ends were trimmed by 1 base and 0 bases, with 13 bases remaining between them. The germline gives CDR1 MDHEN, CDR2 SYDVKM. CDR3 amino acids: CASSLYPTGSSYNEQFF. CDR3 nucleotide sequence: TGTGCCAGCAGTTTATATCCCACAGGGAGCTCCTACAATGAGCAGTTCTTC.

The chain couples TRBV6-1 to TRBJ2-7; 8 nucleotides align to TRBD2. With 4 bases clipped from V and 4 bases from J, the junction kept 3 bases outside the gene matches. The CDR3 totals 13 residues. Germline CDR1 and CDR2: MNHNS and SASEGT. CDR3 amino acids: CASSGGRIYEQYV. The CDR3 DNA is TGTGCCAGCAGTGGCGGGAGGATTTACGAGCAGTACGTC.

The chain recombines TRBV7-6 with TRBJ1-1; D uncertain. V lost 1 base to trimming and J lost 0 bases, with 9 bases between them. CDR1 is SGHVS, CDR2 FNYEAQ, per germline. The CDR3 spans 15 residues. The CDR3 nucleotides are TGTGCCAGCAGCTTAGTGAGGGATATGAACACTGAAGCTTTCTTT. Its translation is CASSLVRDMNTEAFF.

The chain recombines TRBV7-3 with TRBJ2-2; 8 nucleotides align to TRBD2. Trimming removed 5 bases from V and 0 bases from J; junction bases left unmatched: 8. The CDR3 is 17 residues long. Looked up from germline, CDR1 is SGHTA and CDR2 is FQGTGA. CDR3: CASSPTSGSPNTGELFF. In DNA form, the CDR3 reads TGTGCCAGCAGCCCGACGAGCGGGAGCCCGAACACCGGGGAGCTGTTTTTT.

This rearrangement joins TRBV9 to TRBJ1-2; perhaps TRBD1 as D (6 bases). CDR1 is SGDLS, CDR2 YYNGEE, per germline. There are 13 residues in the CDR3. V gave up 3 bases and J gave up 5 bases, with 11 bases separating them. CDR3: CASSALQGYGYTF. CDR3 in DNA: TGTGCCAGCAGCGCGCTACAGGGATATGGCTACACCTTC.

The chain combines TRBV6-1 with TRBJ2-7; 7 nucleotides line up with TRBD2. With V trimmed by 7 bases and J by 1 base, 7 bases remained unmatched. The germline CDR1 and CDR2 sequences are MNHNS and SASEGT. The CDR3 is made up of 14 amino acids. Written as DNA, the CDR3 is TGTGCCAGCATCGCTAGCGGACTTTCCTACGAGCAGTACTTC. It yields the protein CASIASGLSYEQYF.

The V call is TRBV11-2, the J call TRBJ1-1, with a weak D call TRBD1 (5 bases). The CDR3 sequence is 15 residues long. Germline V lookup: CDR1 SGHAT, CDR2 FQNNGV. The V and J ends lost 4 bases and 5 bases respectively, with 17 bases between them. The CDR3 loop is CASSYAGSRGTEAFF. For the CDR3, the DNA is TGTGCCAGCAGCTATGCCGGGTCCCGGGGGACTGAAGCTTTCTTT.

In nucleotides, the CDR3 is TGTGCCAGCAGCTATAGCGGGAGAATAGAGGATGAGCAGTTCTTC. This codes for CASSYSGRIEDEQFF. The V gene is TRBV11-3, the J gene TRBJ2-1, with 9 bases that match TRBD2. V lost 4 bases, J lost 8 bases, and 9 bases stayed unmatched. The CDR3 runs to 15 residues. CDR1 is SGHNT and CDR2 is YENEEA in the germline V gene.

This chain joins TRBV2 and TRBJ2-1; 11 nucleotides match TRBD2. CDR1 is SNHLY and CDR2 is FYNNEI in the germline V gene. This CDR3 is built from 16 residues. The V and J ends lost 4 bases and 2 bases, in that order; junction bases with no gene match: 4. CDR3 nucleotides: TGTGCCAGCAGTGGCACGACTAGCGGGGCCTACAATGAGCAGTTCTTC. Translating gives CASSGTTSGAYNEQFF.

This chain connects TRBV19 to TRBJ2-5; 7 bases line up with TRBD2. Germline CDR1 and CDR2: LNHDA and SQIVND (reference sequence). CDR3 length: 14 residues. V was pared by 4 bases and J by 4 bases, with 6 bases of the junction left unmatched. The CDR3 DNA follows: TGTGCCAGTAGTAGACTAGCAGCTCGAGAGACCCAGTACTTC. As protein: CASSRLAARETQYF. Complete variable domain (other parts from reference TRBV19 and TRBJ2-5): DGGITQSPKYLFRKEGQNVTLSCEQNLNHDAMYWYRQDPGQGLRLIYYSQIVNDFQKGDIAEGYSVSREKKESFPLTVTSAQKNPTAFYLCASSRLAARETQYFGPGTRLLVL.

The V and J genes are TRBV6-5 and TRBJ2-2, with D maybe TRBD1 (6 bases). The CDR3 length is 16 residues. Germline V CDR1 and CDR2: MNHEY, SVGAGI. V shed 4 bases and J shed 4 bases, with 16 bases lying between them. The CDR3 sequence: CASSSPPIQGTGELFF. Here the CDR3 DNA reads TGTGCCAGCAGTTCCCCCCCTATACAGGGCACCGGGGAGCTGTTTTTT.

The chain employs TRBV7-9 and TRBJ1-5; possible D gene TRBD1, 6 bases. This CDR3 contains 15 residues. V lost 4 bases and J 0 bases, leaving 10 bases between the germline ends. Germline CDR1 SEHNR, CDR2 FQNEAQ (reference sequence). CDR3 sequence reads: CASSSTGSSNQPQHF. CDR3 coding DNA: TGTGCCAGCAGCTCGACAGGTAGTAGCAATCAGCCCCAGCATTTT.

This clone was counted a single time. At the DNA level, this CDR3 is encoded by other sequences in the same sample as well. The CDR3 DNA follows: TGTGCCAGCGCTGGGGGGGGTTCTGCCTCAAGTGGAGCCAACGTCCTGACTTTC. Protein sequence: CASAGGGSASSGANVLTF. The chain couples TRBV7-9 to TRBJ2-6; 7 positions match TRBD2. With 8 bases clipped from V and 7 bases from J, the junction kept 20 bases outside the gene matches. CDR1 and CDR2 from the germline V gene are SEHNR and FQNEAQ (reference sequence). The length of the CDR3 is 18 residues.

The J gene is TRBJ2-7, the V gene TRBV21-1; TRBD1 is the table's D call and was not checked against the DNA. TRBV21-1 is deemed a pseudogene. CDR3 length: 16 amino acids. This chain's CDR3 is CASSKGGDRDSYEQYV. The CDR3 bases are TGTGCCAGCAGCAAAGGGGGGGACAGAGACTCCTACGAGCAGTACGTC.

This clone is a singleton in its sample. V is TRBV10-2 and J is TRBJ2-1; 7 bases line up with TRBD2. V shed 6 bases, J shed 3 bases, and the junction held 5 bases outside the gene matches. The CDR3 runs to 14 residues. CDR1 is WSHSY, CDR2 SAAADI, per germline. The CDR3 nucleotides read TGCGCCAGCAGAGCCCTAGCGGACTACAATGAGCAGTTCTTC. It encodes CASRALADYNEQFF.

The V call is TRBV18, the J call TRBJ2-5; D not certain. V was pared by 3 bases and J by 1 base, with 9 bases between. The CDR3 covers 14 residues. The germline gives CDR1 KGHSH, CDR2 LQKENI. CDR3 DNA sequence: TGTGCCAGCTCACCCCAGGCGATCCAAGAGACCCAGTACTTC. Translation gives CASSPQAIQETQYF.

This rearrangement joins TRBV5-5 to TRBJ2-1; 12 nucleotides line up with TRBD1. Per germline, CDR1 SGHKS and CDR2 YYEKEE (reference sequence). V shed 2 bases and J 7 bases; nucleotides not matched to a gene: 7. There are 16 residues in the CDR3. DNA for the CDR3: TGTGCCAGCAGCTTCACCGGGACAGGGGGCTTGAATGAGCAGTTCTTC. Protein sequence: CASSFTGTGGLNEQFF.